This T cell receptor beta chain was recovered during a study of blood T cell repertoires in COVID-19. In the study overall: T cells, B-cell-depleted T cells, or PBMCs supplied cDNA or gDNA.

V was shortened by 6 bases and J by 0 bases, with 12 bases between the two germline ends. The CDR3 loop spans 15 amino acids. CDR1 is SNHLY and CDR2 is FYNNEI in the germline V gene. TCRdb keeps only in-frame clones here, not all; method: immunoSEQ multiplex PCR. The repertoire holds 310,000 or so clones, with roughly nine tenths as singletons. The chain links TRBV2 to TRBJ1-5, with no clear D. The receptor was derived from a woman aged 25 to 39 with COVID-19, enrolled during active disease. The source material was peripheral blood. The CDR3 sequence is CASSPISSSNQPQHF. The CDR3 DNA reads as TGTGCCAGCAGCCCTATTTCTTCTAGCAATCAGCCCCAGCATTTT.